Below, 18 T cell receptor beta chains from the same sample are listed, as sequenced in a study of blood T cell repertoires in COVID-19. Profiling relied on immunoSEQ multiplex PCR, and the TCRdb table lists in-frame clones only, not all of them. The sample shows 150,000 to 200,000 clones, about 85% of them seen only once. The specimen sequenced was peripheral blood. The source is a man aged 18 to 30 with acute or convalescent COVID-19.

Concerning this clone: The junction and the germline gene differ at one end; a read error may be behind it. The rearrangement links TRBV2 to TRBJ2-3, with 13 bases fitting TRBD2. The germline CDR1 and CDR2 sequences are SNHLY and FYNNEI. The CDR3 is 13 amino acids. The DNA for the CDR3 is TGTGCCAGCAGCCTAACAACTAGCGGGGGGGCTATTTTT. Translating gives CASSLTTSGGAIF. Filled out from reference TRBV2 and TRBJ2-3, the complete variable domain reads EPEVTQTPSHQVTQMGQEVILRCVPISNHLYFYWYRQILGQKVEFLVSFYNNEISEKSEIFDDQFSVERPDGSNFTLKIRSTKLEDSAMYFCASSLTTSGGAIFGPGTRLTVL.

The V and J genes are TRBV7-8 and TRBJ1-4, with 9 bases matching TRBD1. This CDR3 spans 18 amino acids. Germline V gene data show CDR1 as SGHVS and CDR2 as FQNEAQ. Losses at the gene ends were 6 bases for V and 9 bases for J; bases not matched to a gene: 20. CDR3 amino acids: CASSQSRDRAQTEKKLFF. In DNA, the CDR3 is TGTGCCAGCAGTCAAAGCAGGGACAGGGCCCAAACCGAGAAAAAACTGTTTTTT.

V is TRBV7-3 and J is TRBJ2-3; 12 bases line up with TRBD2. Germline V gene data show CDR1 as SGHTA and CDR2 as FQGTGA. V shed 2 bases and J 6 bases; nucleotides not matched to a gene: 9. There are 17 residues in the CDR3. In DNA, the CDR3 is TGTGCCAGCAGCTTAGCCGGACTAGCGGGGCGCAGGGATACGCAGTATTTT. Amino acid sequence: CASSLAGLAGRRDTQYF.

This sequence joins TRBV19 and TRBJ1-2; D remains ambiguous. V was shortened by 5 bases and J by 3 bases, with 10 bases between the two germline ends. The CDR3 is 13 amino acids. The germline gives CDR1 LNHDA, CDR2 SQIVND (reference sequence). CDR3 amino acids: CASSGTEYYGYTF. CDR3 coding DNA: TGTGCCAGTAGTGGTACGGAGTACTATGGCTACACCTTC.

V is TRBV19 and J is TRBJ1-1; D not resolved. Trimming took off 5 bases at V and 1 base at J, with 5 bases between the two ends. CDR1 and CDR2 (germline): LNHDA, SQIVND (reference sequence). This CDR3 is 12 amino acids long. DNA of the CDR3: TGTGCCAGTAGTTGGCAGAACACTGAAGCTTTCTTT. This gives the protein CASSWQNTEAFF.

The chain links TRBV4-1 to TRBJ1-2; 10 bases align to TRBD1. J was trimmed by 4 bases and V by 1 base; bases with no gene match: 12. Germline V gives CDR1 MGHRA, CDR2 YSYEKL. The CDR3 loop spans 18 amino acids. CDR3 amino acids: CASSQGRWDRGWGYGYTF. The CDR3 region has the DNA TGCGCCAGCAGCCAAGGACGTTGGGACAGGGGTTGGGGCTATGGCTACACCTTC.

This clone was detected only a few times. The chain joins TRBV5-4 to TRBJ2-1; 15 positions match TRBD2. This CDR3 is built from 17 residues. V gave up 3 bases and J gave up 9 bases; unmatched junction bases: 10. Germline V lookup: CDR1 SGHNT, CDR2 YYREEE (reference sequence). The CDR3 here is CASSYTTMGLAGGEQFF. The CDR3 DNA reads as TGTGCCAGCAGCTACACCACTATGGGACTAGCGGGGGGTGAGCAGTTCTTC.

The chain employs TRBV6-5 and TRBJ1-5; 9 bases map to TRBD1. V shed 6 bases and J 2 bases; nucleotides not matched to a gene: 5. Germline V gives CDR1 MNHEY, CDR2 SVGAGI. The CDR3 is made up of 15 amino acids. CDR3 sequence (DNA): TGTGCCAGCAGAGGGACAGGGAAAGGCAATCAGCCCCAGCATTTT. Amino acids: CASRGTGKGNQPQHF.

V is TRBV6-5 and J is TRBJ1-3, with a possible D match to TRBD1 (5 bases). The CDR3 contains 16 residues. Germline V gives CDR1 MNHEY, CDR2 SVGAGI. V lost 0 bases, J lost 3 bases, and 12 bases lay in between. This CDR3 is CASSYSLMTVGNTIYF. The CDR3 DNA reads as TGTGCCAGCAGTTACTCGCTAATGACAGTTGGAAACACCATATATTTT.

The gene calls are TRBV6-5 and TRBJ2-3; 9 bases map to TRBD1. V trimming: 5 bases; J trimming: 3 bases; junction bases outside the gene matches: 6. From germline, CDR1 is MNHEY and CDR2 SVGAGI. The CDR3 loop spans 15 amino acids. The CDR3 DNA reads TGTGCCAGCAGTACTACAGGGGGCGAGACAGATACGCAGTATTTT. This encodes CASSTTGGETDTQYF.

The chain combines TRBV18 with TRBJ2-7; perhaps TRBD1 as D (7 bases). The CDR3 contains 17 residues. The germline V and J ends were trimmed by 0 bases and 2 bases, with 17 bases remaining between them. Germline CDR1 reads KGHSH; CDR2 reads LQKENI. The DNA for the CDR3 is TGTGCCAGCTCACCACCAGGAGGGGGCCCCTTCCCCTACGAGCAGTACTTC. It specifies CASSPPGGGPFPYEQYF.

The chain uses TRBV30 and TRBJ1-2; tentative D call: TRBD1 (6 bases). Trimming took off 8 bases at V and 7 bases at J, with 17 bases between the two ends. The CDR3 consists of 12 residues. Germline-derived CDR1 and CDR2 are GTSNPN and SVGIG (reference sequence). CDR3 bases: TGTGCCGGACAACAGGGCCCGGGTGGCTACACCTTC. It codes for CAGQQGPGGYTF.

Here the CDR3 reads CASSVTGGAVNEQFF. The CDR3 bases are TGTGCCAGCAGCGTTACAGGGGGCGCCGTCAATGAGCAGTTCTTC. The V and J genes are TRBV7-3 and TRBJ2-1, with 9 bases aligning to TRBD1. V was clipped by 5 bases and J by 6 bases; unmatched bases: 8. This CDR3 region has 15 residues. CDR1 and CDR2 from the germline V gene are SGHTA and FQGTGA.

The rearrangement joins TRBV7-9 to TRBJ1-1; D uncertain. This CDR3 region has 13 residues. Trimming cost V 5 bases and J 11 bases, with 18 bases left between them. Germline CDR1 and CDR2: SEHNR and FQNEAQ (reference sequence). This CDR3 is CASSRSDSERAFF. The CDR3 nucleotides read TGTGCCAGCAGCCGTAGCGACTCGGAAAGGGCTTTCTTT.

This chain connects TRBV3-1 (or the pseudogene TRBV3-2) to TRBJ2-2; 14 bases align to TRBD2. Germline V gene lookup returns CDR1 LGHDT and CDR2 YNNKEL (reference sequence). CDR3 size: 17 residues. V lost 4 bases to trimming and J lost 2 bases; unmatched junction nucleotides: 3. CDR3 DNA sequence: TGTGCCAGCAGCCGGACTAGCGGGGGGTCTAACACCGGGGAGCTGTTTTTT. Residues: CASSRTSGGSNTGELFF.

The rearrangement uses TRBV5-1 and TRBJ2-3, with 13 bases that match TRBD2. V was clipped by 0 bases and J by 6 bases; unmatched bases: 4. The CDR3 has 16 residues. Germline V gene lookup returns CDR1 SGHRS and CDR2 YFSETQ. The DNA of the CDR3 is TGCGCCAGCAGCTTGGGACTAGCGGGGGGTTCCGATACGCAGTATTTT. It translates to CASSLGLAGGSDTQYF.

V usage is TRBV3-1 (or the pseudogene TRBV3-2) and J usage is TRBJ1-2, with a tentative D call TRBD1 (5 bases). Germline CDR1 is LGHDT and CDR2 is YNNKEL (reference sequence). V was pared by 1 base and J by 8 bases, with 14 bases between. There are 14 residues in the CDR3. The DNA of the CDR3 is TGTGCCAGCAGCCAAGGACTCAGGGCCGGAGGCTACACCTTC. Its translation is CASSQGLRAGGYTF.

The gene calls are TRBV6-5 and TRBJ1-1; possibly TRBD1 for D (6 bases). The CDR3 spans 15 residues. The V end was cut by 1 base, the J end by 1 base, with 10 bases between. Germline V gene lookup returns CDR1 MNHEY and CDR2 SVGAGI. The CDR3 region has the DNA TGTGCCAGCAGTTACTTCGGGACAACGAACACTGAAGCTTTCTTT. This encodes CASSYFGTTNTEAFF.